Each of the 14 T cell receptor beta chains below was sequenced from the same sample in a study of post-analysis software for immune sequencing data (dated by TCRdb to about 2015). Libraries were made using PCR. Sequenced on an Illumina HiSeq 2500. To reduce PCR and sequencing biases, unique molecular identifiers were built into the TCR beta cDNA libraries. TCRdb reprocessed the public reads (quality trimming at Q25 with fastp, clone calling with MiXCR) and kept in-frame beta chains. Each CDR3 protein gets just one entry, which takes the most common genes and DNA from the rows behind it. The sample data list 150,000 to 200,000 distinct CDR3 sequences, and about 36% of these were observed just once. The top ten clonotypes cover around 30% of the sample. The sample's time point label, in plain terms: second blood draw from one MS patient after hematopoietic stem cell transplantation. Source: blood, taken after autologous hematopoietic stem cell transplantation. Source of these receptors: a girl between 5 and 17 years old with multiple sclerosis. Donor details come from another sample of the same person, matched by shared clones.

The gene calls are TRBV6-4 and TRBJ1-5, with D possibly matching TRBD1 (6 bases). The ends were cut back, 0 bases at V and 6 bases at J, with 9 bases in the middle. The germline CDR1 and CDR2 sequences are MRHNA and SNTAGT. This CDR3 has 14 residues. The CDR3 loop is CASSDSGQSQPQHF. Written as DNA, the CDR3 is TGTGCCAGCAGTGACTCGGGACAAAGTCAGCCCCAGCATTTT.

The chain employs TRBV7-6 and TRBJ2-1, with 11 bases lining up with TRBD2. The germline gives CDR1 SGHVS, CDR2 FNYEAQ. The CDR3 extends over 14 amino acids. J gave up 7 bases and V 8 bases, and 7 bases lay outside the gene matches. CDR3 DNA sequence: TGTGCCAGCCAGGGGCTAGCGGGAGGTAATGAGCAGTTCTTC. Its translation is CASQGLAGGNEQFF.

This clonotype appeared once. This chain uses TRBV15 with TRBJ1-5; 8 bases are a match to TRBD1. Trimming cost V 1 base and J 5 bases; bases outside gene matches: 19. The CDR3 is 20 residues long. Germline V gene data show CDR1 as LNHNV and CDR2 as YYDKDF (reference sequence). The CDR3 loop is CATSRAFAGSRTGWDQPQHF. The CDR3 DNA follows: TGTGCCACCAGCAGAGCTTTCGCCGGGTCTCGGACAGGGTGGGATCAGCCCCAGCATTTT.

This clonotype has more than one count but fewer than ten. The rearrangement uses TRBV20-1 and TRBJ2-7, with 9 bases that match TRBD1. The CDR3 length is 16 residues. Germline assignment: CDR1 DFQATT and CDR2 SNEGSKA (reference sequence). With 4 bases clipped from V and 0 bases from J, the junction kept 10 bases outside the gene matches. CDR3 region: CSATEQGALSSYEQYF. The CDR3 DNA reads TGCAGTGCTACCGAACAGGGGGCCCTGAGCTCCTACGAGCAGTACTTC.

The rearrangement joins TRBV14 to TRBJ1-4; unclear D gene. Germline lookup yields CDR1 SGHDN and CDR2 FVKESK. V was shortened by 1 base and J by 8 bases, with 8 bases between the two germline ends. The CDR3 is 13 amino acids. The CDR3 loop is CASSQAVGEKLFF. The CDR3 nucleotides are TGTGCCAGCAGCCAAGCGGTAGGGGAAAAACTGTTTTTT.

The chain is built from TRBV20-1 and TRBJ2-1; TRBD2 agrees at 12 bases. Germline V gene sequence: CDR1 DFQATT, CDR2 SNEGSKA (reference sequence). This CDR3 is built from 13 residues. V was clipped by 4 bases and J by 9 bases; unmatched bases: 4. CDR3 protein: CSATSGRAAEQFF. Here the CDR3 DNA reads TGCAGTGCTACTAGCGGGAGGGCCGCTGAGCAGTTCTTC.

V and J are TRBV12-3 or TRBV12-4 and TRBJ2-3; 9 bases are a match to TRBD2. The CDR3 is made up of 14 amino acids. V lost 2 bases and J lost 11; bases outside the gene matches: 8. Here the CDR3 reads CASSLSSSGEKQYF. In DNA form, the CDR3 reads TGTGCCAGCAGTTTATCCTCTAGCGGGGAAAAGCAGTATTTT.

The V and J genes are TRBV6-5 and TRBJ1-5; TRBD1 matches 7 bases. V trimming: 8 bases; J trimming: 5 bases; junction bases outside the gene matches: 6. The CDR3 consists of 13 residues. Germline lookup yields CDR1 MNHEY and CDR2 SVGAGI. CDR3 protein: CASRRDRHQPQHF. DNA for the CDR3: TGTGCCAGCCGGCGGGACAGACATCAGCCCCAGCATTTT.

The CDR3 protein is CSAKRTGSGESNYGYTF. In DNA, the CDR3 is TGCAGTGCGAAGAGGACAGGGTCAGGGGAATCCAACTATGGCTACACCTTC. The chain couples TRBV20-1 to TRBJ1-2; TRBD1 matches 8 bases. CDR1 is DFQATT and CDR2 is SNEGSKA in the germline V gene (reference sequence). The CDR3 has 17 residues. The V and J ends lost 6 bases and 2 bases, in that order; junction bases with no gene match: 17.

This clonotype showed up just a few times. The CDR3 DNA sequence: TGTGCCAGCAGCTTACAGATTAGGGTCGGGGAGCAGTTCTTC. This gives the protein CASSLQIRVGEQFF. The chain couples TRBV7-2 to TRBJ2-1; D unresolved. The V end lost 2 bases, the J end lost 10 bases, and 15 bases lay between the germline ends. This CDR3 contains 14 residues. CDR1 and CDR2 from the germline V gene are SGHTA and FQGNSA. Using reference TRBV7-2 and TRBJ2-1 for the parts outside the CDR3, the full variable domain is GAGVSQSPSNKVTEKGKDVELRCDPISGHTALYWYRQSLGQGLEFLIYFQGNSAPDKSGLPSDRFSAERTGGSVSTLTIQRTQQEDSAVYLCASSLQIRVGEQFFGPGTRLTVL.

This sequence joins TRBV29-1 and TRBJ2-4; D call uncertain. CDR1 and CDR2 (germline): SQVTM, ANQGSEA. The CDR3 is 15 amino acids. Trimming left V 4 bases short and J 1 base short, with 14 bases between. Here the CDR3 DNA reads TGCAGCGTTGTCCTGTGGGGTACGGCCAAAAACATTCAGTACTTC. As protein: CSVVLWGTAKNIQYF.

CDR3 DNA: TGTGCCCCAAGGACTGCTAGTGGCACTGAAGCTTTCTTT. Its translation: CAPRTASGTEAFF. This chain links TRBV6-2 or TRBV6-3 with TRBJ1-1, with D unresolved. This CDR3 spans 13 amino acids. Per the germline V gene, CDR1 is MNHEY and CDR2 is SVGEGT. V shed 11 bases and J shed 4 bases, with 17 bases lying between them.

V gene TRBV20-1 combines with J gene TRBJ1-4, with D perhaps TRBD1 (6 bases). Trimming took off 4 bases at V and 8 bases at J, with 14 bases between the two ends. This CDR3 is 13 amino acids long. Germline CDR1 reads DFQATT; CDR2 reads SNEGSKA (reference sequence). The CDR3 loop is CSAINREGEKLFF. The CDR3 coding sequence is TGCAGTGCTATCAACAGGGAGGGGGAAAAACTGTTTTTT.

In its sample, this clonotype was seen a few times. The chain couples TRBV28 to TRBJ1-5, with TRBD1 matching 7 bases. Germline V gene data show CDR1 as MDHEN and CDR2 as SYDVKM. CDR3 length: 15 residues. The V gene end was trimmed by 10 bases and the J gene end by 6 bases; junction bases not matched to a gene: 15. The CDR3 spells CATKTSGTVLQPQHF. CDR3 bases: TGTGCCACCAAGACATCCGGGACAGTTCTTCAGCCCCAGCATTTT.